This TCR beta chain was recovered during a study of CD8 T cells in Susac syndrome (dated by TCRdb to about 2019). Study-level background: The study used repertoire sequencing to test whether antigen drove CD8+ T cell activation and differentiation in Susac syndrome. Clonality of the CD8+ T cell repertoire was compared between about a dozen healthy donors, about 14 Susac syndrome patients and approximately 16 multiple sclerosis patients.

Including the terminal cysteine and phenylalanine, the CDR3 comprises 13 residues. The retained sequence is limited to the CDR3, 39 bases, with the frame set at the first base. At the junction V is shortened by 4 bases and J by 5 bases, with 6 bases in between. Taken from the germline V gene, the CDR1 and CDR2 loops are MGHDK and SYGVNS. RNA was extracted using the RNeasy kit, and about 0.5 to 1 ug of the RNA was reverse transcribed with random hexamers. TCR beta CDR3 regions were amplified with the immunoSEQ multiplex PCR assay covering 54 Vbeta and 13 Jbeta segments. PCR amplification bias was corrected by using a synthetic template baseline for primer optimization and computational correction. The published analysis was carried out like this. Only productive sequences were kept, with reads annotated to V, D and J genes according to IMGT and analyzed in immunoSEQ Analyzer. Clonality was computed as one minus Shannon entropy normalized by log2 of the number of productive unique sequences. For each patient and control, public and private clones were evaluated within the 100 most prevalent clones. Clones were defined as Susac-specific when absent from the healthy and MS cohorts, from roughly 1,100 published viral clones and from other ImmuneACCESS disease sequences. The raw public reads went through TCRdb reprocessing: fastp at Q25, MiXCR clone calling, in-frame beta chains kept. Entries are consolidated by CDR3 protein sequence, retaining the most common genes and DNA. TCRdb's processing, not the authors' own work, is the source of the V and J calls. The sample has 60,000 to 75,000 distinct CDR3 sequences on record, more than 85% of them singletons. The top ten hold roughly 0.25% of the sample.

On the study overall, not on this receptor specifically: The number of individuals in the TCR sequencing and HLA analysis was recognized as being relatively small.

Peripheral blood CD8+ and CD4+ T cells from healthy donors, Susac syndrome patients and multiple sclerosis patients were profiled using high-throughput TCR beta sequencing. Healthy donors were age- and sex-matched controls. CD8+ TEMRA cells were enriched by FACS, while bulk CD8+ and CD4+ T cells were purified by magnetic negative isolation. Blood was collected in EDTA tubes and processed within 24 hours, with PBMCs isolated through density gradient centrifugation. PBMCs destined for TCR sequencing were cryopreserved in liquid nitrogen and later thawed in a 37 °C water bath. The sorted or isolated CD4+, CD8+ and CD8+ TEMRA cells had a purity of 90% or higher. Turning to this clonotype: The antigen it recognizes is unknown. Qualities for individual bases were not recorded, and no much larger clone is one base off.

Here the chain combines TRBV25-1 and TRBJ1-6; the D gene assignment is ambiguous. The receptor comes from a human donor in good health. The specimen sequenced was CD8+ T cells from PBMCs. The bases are TGTGCCAGCAGTGGAACGAATAATTCACCCCTCCACTTT. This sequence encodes CASSGTNNSPLHF.